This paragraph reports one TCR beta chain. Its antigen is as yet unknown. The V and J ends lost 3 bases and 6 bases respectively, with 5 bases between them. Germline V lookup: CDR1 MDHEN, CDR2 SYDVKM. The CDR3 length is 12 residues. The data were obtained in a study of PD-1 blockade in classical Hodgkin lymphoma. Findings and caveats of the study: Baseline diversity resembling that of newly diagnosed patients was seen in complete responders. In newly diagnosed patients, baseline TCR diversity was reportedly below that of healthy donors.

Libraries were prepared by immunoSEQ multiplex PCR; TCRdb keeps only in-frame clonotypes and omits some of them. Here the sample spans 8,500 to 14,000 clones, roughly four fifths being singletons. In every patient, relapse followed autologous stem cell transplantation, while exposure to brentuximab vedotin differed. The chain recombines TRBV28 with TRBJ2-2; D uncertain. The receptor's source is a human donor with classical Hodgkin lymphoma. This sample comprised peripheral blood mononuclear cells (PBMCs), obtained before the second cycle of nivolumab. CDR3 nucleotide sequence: TGTGCCAGCAGTTTGTGGTCCGGGGAGCTGTTTTTT. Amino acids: CASSLWSGELFF.